The text below deals with one T cell receptor (beta chain). In TCRdb, the RACE reads were re-called with MiXCR into one record per CDR3 protein. The sample carries some 350,000 distinct CDR3 sequences, approximately 6.9% recorded once. Time point here: patch test 1, 2 weeks after DPC sensitization. Treatment denoted: therapeutic diphenylcyclopropenone sensitization with weekly scalp DPC. The sample belongs to a study of human T cells and chemical hapten exposure. Overall study context: A 2 cm by 2 cm inner upper arm patch received 2% DPC for sensitization. Minor volume differences among pooled libraries chiefly drove per-sample TCR yield variation.

The V segment lost 3 bases and the J segment 1 base; nucleotides outside the gene matches: 12. The CDR3 covers 19 residues. CDR1 and CDR2 from the germline V gene are SGDLS and YYNGEE. This TCR derives from a woman aged 18-29 years with alopecia areata. Some clones in this sample may be carry-over from other donors' samples. The V gene is TRBV9, the J gene TRBJ2-2, with 10 bases that match TRBD2. The sample consisted of whole blood, taken in connection with sensitization to the hapten diphenylcyclopropenone (DPC). In nucleotides, the CDR3 is TGTGCCAGCAGCGAGAGATCCACTAGCGGGGTTCTGAACACCGGGGAGCTGTTTTTT. Its translation is CASSERSTSGVLNTGELFF.